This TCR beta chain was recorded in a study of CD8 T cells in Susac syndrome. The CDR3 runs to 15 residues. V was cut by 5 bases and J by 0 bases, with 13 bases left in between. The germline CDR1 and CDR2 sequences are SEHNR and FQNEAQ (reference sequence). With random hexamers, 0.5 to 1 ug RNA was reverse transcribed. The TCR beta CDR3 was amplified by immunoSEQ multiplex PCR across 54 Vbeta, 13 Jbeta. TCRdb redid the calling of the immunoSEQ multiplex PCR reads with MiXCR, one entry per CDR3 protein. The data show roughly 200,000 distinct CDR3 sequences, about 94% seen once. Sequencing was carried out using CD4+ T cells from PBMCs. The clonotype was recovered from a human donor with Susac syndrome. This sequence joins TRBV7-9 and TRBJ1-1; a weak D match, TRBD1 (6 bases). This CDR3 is CASSRGLGVNTEAFF. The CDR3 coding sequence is TGTGCCAGCAGCCGGGGGCTTGGAGTGAACACTGAAGCTTTCTTT.